Reported below is one T cell receptor (beta chain). Antigen specificity is unknown. This record belongs to a study of graft-versus-host responses after intestinal transplantation. The table came from immunoSEQ multiplex PCR; TCRdb's copy has only in-frame clones and leaves some out. The sample contains tens of thousands of clones, 90% to 95% of which appear only once. This CDR3 comprises 15 residues. Per the germline V gene, CDR1 is SGHRS and CDR2 is YFSETQ. V lost 2 bases, J lost 0 bases, and 9 bases lay in between. Study-level points and caveats: Allograft graft-versus-host to host-versus-graft clonal ratios ran high in patients with graft-donor T cell macrochimerism.

This sequence originates from a human donor who was the organ donor for an intestinal transplant. The chain carries TRBV5-1 and TRBJ1-3; D is unclear. The input for sequencing was unstimulated CD4+ T cells sorted from spleen or lymph node cells, taken before transplant. The CDR3 region is CASSLDAYSGNTIYF. Written as DNA, the CDR3 is TGCGCCAGCAGCTTAGACGCATACTCTGGAAACACCATATATTTT. The whole variable domain, filled in from reference TRBV5-1 and TRBJ1-3, reads KAGVTQTPRYLIKTRGQQVTLSCSPISGHRSVSWYQQTPGQGLQFLFEYFSETQRNKGNFPGRFSGRQFSNSRSEMNVSTLELGDSALYLCASSLDAYSGNTIYFGEGSWLTVV.